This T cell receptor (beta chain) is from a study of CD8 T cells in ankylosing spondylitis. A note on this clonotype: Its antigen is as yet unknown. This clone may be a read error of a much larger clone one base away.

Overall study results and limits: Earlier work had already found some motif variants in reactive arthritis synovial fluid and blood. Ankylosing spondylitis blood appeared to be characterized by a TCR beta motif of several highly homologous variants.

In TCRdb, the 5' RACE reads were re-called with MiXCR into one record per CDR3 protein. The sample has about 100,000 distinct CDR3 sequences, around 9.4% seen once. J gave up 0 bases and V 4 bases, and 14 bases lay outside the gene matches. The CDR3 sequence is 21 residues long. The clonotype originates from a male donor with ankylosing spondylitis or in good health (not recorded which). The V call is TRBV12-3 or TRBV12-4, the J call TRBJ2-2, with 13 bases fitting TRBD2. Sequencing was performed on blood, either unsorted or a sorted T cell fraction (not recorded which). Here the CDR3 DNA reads TGTGCCAGCAGTTGCCCAGATGGGACTAGCGGGGCCGCCCCGAACACCGGGGAGCTGTTTTTT. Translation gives CASSCPDGTSGAAPNTGELFF.